This T cell receptor beta chain was retrieved from a study of CD8+CD57+ T cells in acquired aplastic anemia (dated by TCRdb to between 2018 and 2020). About the study as a whole: DNA extracted from sorted CD4+ and CD8+ cells had a mean of around 3 ug, with a range of roughly 0.2 to 27.4 ug. Mean read counts for healthy donor samples were 8.5 million to 10.8 million for CD4+ cells and around 11 million for CD8+ cells. What the research found in general, with its limitations: Approximately 31 CD8+ CDR3 sequences were found in both patients and controls but appeared to be highly expressed in patients and within the immunodominant clones of the patients. Patients and healthy controls showed no significant difference in CD8+ Simpson's diversity (P=0.060).

Genomic DNA was used as template for profiling of TCR beta VDJ combinations and CDR3 sequences. An Illumina HiSeq 2000 was used for TCR repertoire sequencing. In the source study's methods: TRBV/TRBJ rearrangement plots, CDR3 size and DJ length profiles, and Simpson's diversity index were used to evaluate the repertoires. The immunodominant clone was defined as the most abundant DNA sequence in deep sequencing data. CDR3 amino acid sequences were screened for sharing across subjects and were compared with published repertoires and the VDJdb database. TCRdb took the public reads, trimmed them with fastp at Q25, ran MiXCR for clone calling and kept in-frame beta chains. Each CDR3 protein gets just one entry, which takes the most common genes and DNA from the rows behind it. These V and J calls originate from TCRdb's pipeline instead of the authors' own analysis. Present in this sample are 150,000 to 200,000 distinct CDR3 sequences, 50% to 75% of which were seen just once. The ten largest clones add up to 45% of the sample.

The germline V gene gives CDR1 as SGHVS and CDR2 as FNYEAQ. The germline ends are 11 bases apart after V is trimmed by 1 base and J by 4 bases. The CDR3, cysteine through phenylalanine, is 15 amino acids long. The DNA shown is the 45-base CDR3, in frame from base 1. With respect to this clonotype: The target of this receptor is not known. Per-base quality was not reported, and no clone a single base away is much larger than it.

TCR repertoires of sorted CD4+ and CD8+ blood T cells from severe aplastic anemia patients and healthy subjects were deep-sequenced in the study. Ficoll-Paque density gradient centrifugation was used to isolate peripheral blood mononuclear cells. Before DNA extraction, CD4+ and CD8+ T cells were sorted by FACS or by magnetic beads. Sequencing used sorted CD4+, CD8+, or CD8+CD57+ T cells (not recorded which) from PBMCs. The V and J genes are TRBV7-6 and TRBJ1-3; the best D guess is TRBD1, with 5 bases matching. This TCR came from a human donor in good health. Read as DNA, the sequence is TGTGCCAGCAGCTTAGTGCCAGGGCCCGGAAACACCATATATTTT. Translated, it gives CASSLVPGPGNTIYF.